Shown below are 14 T cell receptor beta chains from a single sample sequenced in a study of Ad26.COV2.S vaccination and SARS-CoV-2 variants (dated by TCRdb to 2020 to 2022). The library relied on the immunoSEQ multiplex PCR assay. Drawn from immuneACCESS, this table holds only the in-frame rearrangements with V and J called that TCRdb kept. Clones are partly lost; checked studies trace under half to an unresolved V gene and leave the rest unexplained. The sample has hundreds of thousands of clones on record, around 90% of them singletons. Roughly 6% of the sample lies in the top ten. Reading the label with the study, this specimen's treatment or condition is: about 20 received Ad26.COV2.S at low or high dose, single or two shots; several received placebo; per-sample allocation not given. Repertoires of vaccine and placebo recipients were sequenced from samples collected on day 63 after the first injection.

Sample: peripheral blood, taken in a trial of Ad26.COV2.S vaccine versus placebo. The source of these receptors is a person between 18 and 65 years old who received the Ad26.COV2.S COVID-19 vaccine or a placebo.

The J gene is TRBJ1-2, the V gene TRBV5-4; 7 bases line up with TRBD1. Germline loops: CDR1 SGHNT, CDR2 YYREEE (reference sequence). V gave up 4 bases and J gave up 4 bases; unmatched junction bases: 22. This CDR3 region has 19 residues. CDR3 residues: CASSPIGLTEDRSPYGYTF. CDR3 in DNA: TGTGCCAGCAGCCCCATAGGACTTACTGAGGACAGGAGCCCCTATGGCTACACCTTC.

The chain carries TRBV9 and TRBJ1-6; TRBD1 is a possible D gene (5 bases). The CDR3 extends over 14 amino acids. V gave up 5 bases and J gave up 9 bases, with 15 bases separating them. Germline CDR1 SGDLS, CDR2 YYNGEE. The CDR3 sequence: CASRAAGGGSPLHF. CDR3 nucleotide sequence: TGTGCCAGCAGGGCTGCGGGGGGGGGTTCACCCCTCCACTTT.

J is TRBJ2-2 and V is TRBV30, with no clear D. From germline, CDR1 is GTSNPN and CDR2 SVGIG (reference sequence). V dropped 0 bases and J dropped 3 bases, with 5 bases sitting between them. This CDR3 has 13 residues. The DNA of the CDR3 is TGTGCCTGGAGTGTATTCGACACCGGGGAGCTGTTTTTT. Its protein product is CAWSVFDTGELFF.

The chain combines TRBV10-3 with TRBJ1-2; D not resolved. V was clipped by 0 bases and J by 4 bases, with 6 bases between them. Germline V gene sequence: CDR1 ENHRY, CDR2 SYGVKD. There are 13 residues in the CDR3. The CDR3 is CAISESEPYGYTF. The DNA of the CDR3 is TGTGCCATCAGTGAGTCGGAACCCTATGGCTACACCTTC.

The J gene is TRBJ2-7, the V gene TRBV7-2; 10 bases are shared with TRBD2. The CDR3 covers 15 residues. Per the germline V gene, CDR1 is SGHTA and CDR2 is FQGNSA. Trimming removed 6 bases from V and 4 bases from J; junction bases left unmatched: 9. The CDR3 region is CASRSVAGGYYEQYF. CDR3 nucleotides: TGTGCCAGCAGATCAGTAGCGGGAGGCTATTACGAGCAGTACTTC.

This clone was counted only a few times. This chain links TRBV28 with TRBJ2-7; D is unclear. Trimming took off 5 bases at V and 9 bases at J, with 14 bases between the two ends. This CDR3 region has 12 residues. Germline V gives CDR1 MDHEN, CDR2 SYDVKM. The CDR3 here is CASSRSLTWQYF. The CDR3 bases are TGTGCCAGCAGTAGAAGCTTGACGTGGCAGTACTTC.

The chain carries TRBV9 and TRBJ1-5; D uncertain. The CDR3 has 15 residues. V gave up 0 bases and J gave up 4 bases, with 11 bases separating them. Germline V lookup: CDR1 SGDLS, CDR2 YYNGEE. The CDR3 reads CASSVGSGLNQPQHF. The DNA for the CDR3 is TGTGCCAGCAGCGTAGGGTCAGGATTAAATCAGCCCCAGCATTTT.

This rearrangement joins TRBV5-1 to TRBJ2-2, with 12 bases matching TRBD2. Germline V gene data show CDR1 as SGHRS and CDR2 as YFSETQ. Unmatched junction bases numbered 8, after V lost 7 bases and J lost 7 bases. This CDR3 has 15 residues. CDR3: CASGNGLAGSGELFF. The CDR3 region has the DNA TGCGCCAGCGGAAACGGACTAGCGGGGAGCGGGGAGCTGTTTTTT.

The V gene is TRBV4-1, the J gene TRBJ2-2; no clear D. Germline V lookup: CDR1 MGHRA, CDR2 YSYEKL. There are 12 residues in the CDR3. V was trimmed by 3 bases and J by 6 bases, leaving 5 bases between them. CDR3 residues: CASSHPAGELFF. As DNA, the CDR3 is TGCGCCAGCAGCCATCCGGCCGGGGAGCTGTTTTTT.

This clone has a handful of counts. The chain combines TRBV18 with TRBJ2-5; 14 nucleotides line up with TRBD2. The germline gives CDR1 KGHSH, CDR2 LQKENI. V shed 4 bases and J 1 base; nucleotides not matched to a gene: 8. The CDR3 runs 18 residues. CDR3 DNA sequence: TGTGCCAGCTCACGAGGGACTAGCGGGAGTCCCTCCCAAGAGACCCAGTACTTC. Its protein product is CASSRGTSGSPSQETQYF. The full variable domain, its missing parts supplied by reference TRBV18 and TRBJ2-5, is NAGVMQNPRHLVRRRGQEARLRCSPMKGHSHVYWYRQLPEEGLKFMVYLQKENIIDESGMPKERFSAEFPKEGPSILRIQQVVRGDSAAYFCASSRGTSGSPSQETQYFGPGTRLLVL.

The CDR3, as DNA: TGTGCCAGCAGTTCAACAGAAGAGACCCAGTACTTC. The encoded protein is CASSSTEETQYF. V gene TRBV6-2 or TRBV6-3 combines with J gene TRBJ2-5; D ambiguous. This CDR3 region has 12 residues. CDR1 and CDR2 (germline): MNHEY, SVGEGT. Trimming took off 4 bases at V and 3 bases at J, with 6 bases between the two ends.

This sequence joins TRBV27 and TRBJ2-5; D perhaps matches TRBD1 (6 bases). V shed 1 base and J shed 3 bases, with 12 bases lying between them. The germline gives CDR1 MNHEY, CDR2 SMNVEV (reference sequence). The CDR3 is 15 residues long. DNA for the CDR3: TGTGCCAGCAGTTTATTCCCGGGACACAAAGAGACCCAGTACTTC. Its protein is CASSLFPGHKETQYF.

This clone appeared a single time. The chain carries TRBV27 and TRBJ2-1; tentatively, D is TRBD2 (7 bases). This CDR3 contains 14 residues. Germline CDR1 reads MNHEY; CDR2 reads SMNVEV (reference sequence). V was trimmed by 7 bases and J by 9 bases, leaving 19 bases between them. CDR3 sequence: CASTGGLGDGEQFF. CDR3 bases: TGTGCCAGCACCGGGGGGCTGGGGGACGGTGAGCAGTTCTTC.

J is TRBJ2-3 and V is TRBV7-2; 13 nucleotides line up with TRBD2. V shed 6 bases, J shed 3 bases, and the junction held 0 bases outside the gene matches. This CDR3 contains 14 residues. Germline lookup yields CDR1 SGHTA and CDR2 FQGNSA. The CDR3 spells CASRTSGGTDTQYF. In nucleotides, the CDR3 is TGTGCCAGCAGGACTAGCGGGGGGACAGATACGCAGTATTTT.